A selection of T cell receptor beta chains follows, all from one sample in a study of T-cell reconstitution after alpha-beta-depleted transplantation in children. TCRdb reprocessed the PCR reads with MiXCR, giving one entry per CDR3 protein. The data contain about 610,000 distinct CDR3 sequences, about 10% of them singletons. The material was PBMCs from the stem cell graft donor, obtained from the stem cell graft. These receptors were taken from a human donor who donated a stem cell graft to a child with acute myeloid leukemia. The CDR3 runs from the conserved cysteine through the conserved F or W. Fields, in order: V gene, J gene, clone size, D gene, CDR3 protein, CDR3 DNA. D genes are given only for firm matches. Rows may omit the clone size; those that give it use once, few, many or a size class.

v_gene: TRBV6-1; j_gene: TRBJ1-5; abundance: -; d_gene: TRBD1; CDR3aa: CASRGQGDRNQPQHF; CDR3nt: TGTGCCAGCAGGGGACAGGGGGATAGGAATCAGCCCCAGCATTTT
v_gene: TRBV15; j_gene: TRBJ1-2; abundance: -; d_gene: TRBD1; CDR3aa: CAVSTGDNYGYTF; CDR3nt: TGTGCCGTCAGTACAGGGGATAACTATGGCTACACCTTC
v_gene: TRBV7-9; j_gene: TRBJ1-1; abundance: many; d_gene: -; CDR3aa: CATLRQVDPLNAEAFF; CDR3nt: TGTGCCACCCTTCGACAGGTCGACCCTTTGAACGCTGAAGCTTTCTTT
v_gene: TRBV7-6; j_gene: TRBJ2-7; abundance: -; d_gene: TRBD2; CDR3aa: CASSLVTSGRYGEQYF; CDR3nt: TGTGCCAGCAGCTTAGTGACTAGCGGGAGGTACGGCGAGCAGTACTTC
v_gene: TRBV27; j_gene: TRBJ2-7; abundance: many; d_gene: -; CDR3aa: CASSLGQVSYEQYF; CDR3nt: TGTGCCAGCAGTTTGGGTCAGGTGTCCTACGAGCAGTACTTC
v_gene: TRBV15; j_gene: TRBJ2-7; abundance: -; d_gene: -; CDR3aa: CATSRDRTGALSGQYF; CDR3nt: TGTGCCACCAGCAGAGATCGGACGGGGGCCCTATCGGGGCAGTACTTC
v_gene: TRBV6-1; j_gene: TRBJ2-7; abundance: few; d_gene: -; CDR3aa: CATKMIADSYEQYF; CDR3nt: TGTGCCACCAAGATGATAGCGGATTCCTACGAGCAGTACTTC
v_gene: TRBV29-1; j_gene: TRBJ2-5; abundance: many; d_gene: TRBD2; CDR3aa: CSVGLAGVTETQYF; CDR3nt: TGCAGCGTTGGGTTAGCGGGAGTAACAGAGACCCAGTACTTC
v_gene: TRBV10-3; j_gene: TRBJ2-2; abundance: -; d_gene: TRBD2; CDR3aa: CAIRWTSGNTGELFF; CDR3nt: TGTGCCATCAGATGGACTAGCGGGAACACCGGGGAGCTGTTTTTT
v_gene: TRBV7-9; j_gene: TRBJ2-1; abundance: few; d_gene: -; CDR3aa: CASSSPPGDEQFF; CDR3nt: TGTGCCAGCAGCTCCCCCCCGGGCGATGAGCAGTTCTTC
v_gene: TRBV9; j_gene: TRBJ2-7; abundance: -; d_gene: TRBD1; CDR3aa: CASSPGTGSLYEQYF; CDR3nt: TGTGCCAGCAGCCCCGGGACAGGGTCCTTGTACGAGCAGTACTTC